These T cell receptor beta chains were read from a single sample in a study of technical replicates of blood from several donors. Here immunoSEQ multiplex PCR was the method, and the copy in TCRdb shows in-frame clones only, minus some. Among 100,000 or so clones listed, roughly 95% were seen once. The sequencing input was T cells isolated from PBMCs. The receptor set was obtained from a human donor in good health. Both conserved end residues are part of each CDR3. D genes are given only for firm matches. Some rows mark clone size as missing; the rest say once, few, many or name a class of expanded clone.

>TRBJ2-6|TRBV10-1|13|.|.
CASRASGANVLTF
TGCGCCAGCAGGGCCTCTGGGGCCAACGTCCTGACTTTC
>TRBJ2-1|TRBV2|15|TRBD2|.
CASSGLLAGGNEQFF
TGTGCCAGCAGCGGGCTCCTAGCGGGAGGTAATGAGCAGTTCTTC
>TRBJ1-5|TRBV5-5|18|TRBD1|.
CASSLPGQGLSRDQPQHF
TGTGCCAGCAGCCTTCCGGGACAGGGTTTGTCCAGGGATCAGCCCCAGCATTTT
>TRBJ1-1|TRBV11-3|14|.|.
CASSLPGLAPEAFF
TGTGCCAGCAGCTTACCTGGACTTGCCCCCGAAGCTTTCTTT
>TRBJ2-1|TRBV11-2|15|TRBD2|.
CASSLLAGDYNEQFF
TGTGCCAGCAGCTTATTAGCGGGAGACTACAATGAGCAGTTCTTC
>TRBJ1-5|TRBV27|15|TRBD1|.
CASSLRGQGNQPQHF
TGTGCCAGCAGTTTGAGGGGACAGGGTAATCAGCCCCAGCATTTT
>TRBJ2-5|TRBV7-9|13|TRBD1|.
CASSSTGSETQYF
TGTGCCAGCAGTTCGACAGGGTCAGAGACCCAGTACTTC
>TRBJ1-4|TRBV11-2|17|.|once
CASTQTPLGGANEKLFF
TGTGCCAGCACCCAAACCCCCCTCGGGGGAGCTAATGAAAAACTGTTTTTT
>TRBJ2-7|TRBV19|14|TRBD1|.
CASSIGTGSHEQYF
TGTGCCAGTAGTATTGGGACAGGTTCCCACGAGCAGTACTTC
>TRBJ1-1|TRBV27|13|.|.
CASSLRPDSEAFF
TGTGCCAGCAGTCTACGGCCGGACAGTGAAGCTTTCTTT
>TRBJ1-2|TRBV29-1|11|TRBD1|.
CSVRQGGGYTF
TGCAGCGTCCGACAGGGAGGAGGCTACACCTTC
>TRBJ2-1|TRBV27|14|.|once
CASSSGSTYNEQFF
TGTGCCAGCAGTTCCGGGAGCACGTACAATGAGCAGTTCTTC
>TRBJ2-2|TRBV6-1|15|TRBD2|.
CASRTGTSLSGELFF
TGTGCCAGCAGGACCGGGACTAGTCTCTCCGGGGAGCTGTTTTTT
>TRBJ2-7|TRBV28|13|.|.
CASTGEAAREQYF
TGTGCCAGCACGGGGGAGGCCGCCCGCGAGCAGTACTTC
>TRBJ2-1|TRBV5-4|16|TRBD1|.
CASSSNPGQVNNEQFF
TGTGCCAGCAGCTCGAATCCGGGACAGGTAAACAATGAGCAGTTCTTC
>TRBJ1-4|TRBV11-3|12|.|.
CASSGGDTGLFF
TGTGCCAGCAGCGGGGGGGACACTGGACTGTTTTTT
>TRBJ1-1|TRBV5-1|13|.|.
CASSRTVNTEAFF
TGCGCCAGCAGTAGGACAGTGAACACTGAAGCTTTCTTT
>TRBJ1-1|TRBV29-1|14|.|once
CSVENQGRLTEAFF
TGCAGCGTTGAAAATCAGGGGCGTCTCACTGAAGCTTTCTTT
>TRBJ2-7|TRBV4-1|18|TRBD2|.
CASSQDPRAGGGVYEQYF
TGCGCCAGCAGCCAAGATCCTAGAGCGGGAGGGGGAGTGTACGAGCAGTACTTC
>TRBJ1-6|TRBV5-1|17|TRBD1|.
CASSLGTGLYRGSPLHF
TGCGCCAGCAGCTTGGGGACAGGGCTCTATAGGGGATCACCCCTCCACTTT
>TRBJ2-3|TRBV18|15|TRBD1|.
CASSISGTEADTQYF
TGTGCCAGCTCAATATCCGGGACAGAAGCAGATACGCAGTATTTT
>TRBJ1-3|TRBV14|15|.|.
CASRPDKLHGNTIYF
TGTGCCAGCAGGCCCGACAAACTTCATGGAAACACCATATATTTT
>TRBJ2-1|TRBV29-1|17|TRBD1|.
CSAPGRSGTGAYNEQFF
TGCAGCGCCCCCGGTCGGTCGGGGACAGGGGCCTACAATGAGCAGTTCTTC
>TRBJ1-5|TRBV15|14|.|once
CATSRDHSNQPQHF
TGTGCCACCAGCAGAGATCATAGCAATCAGCCCCAGCATTTT
>TRBJ2-1|TRBV6-5|14|TRBD1|.
CASSYPGTDNEQFF
TGTGCCAGCAGTTACCCGGGGACAGACAATGAGCAGTTCTTC
>TRBJ2-3|TRBV23-1|14|.|.
CASSLDRNTDTQYF
TGCGCCAGCAGTCTGGACAGAAACACAGATACGCAGTATTTT
>TRBJ2-7|TRBV9|12|.|once
CASSSSGDEQYF
TGTGCCAGCAGCTCTTCAGGGGACGAGCAGTACTTC
>TRBJ2-4|TRBV19|19|TRBD2|.
CASSIGPGLAGPQGNIQYF
TGTGCCAGTAGTATAGGCCCGGGACTAGCGGGGCCCCAGGGGAACATTCAGTACTTC
>TRBJ2-1|TRBV6-4|15|.|.
CASSLDKNLYNEQFF
TGTGCCAGCAGTCTTGACAAAAACCTTTACAATGAGCAGTTCTTC
>TRBJ2-3|TRBV6-1|16|TRBD2|.
CASSDRSSGSTDTQYF
TGTGCCAGCAGTGATCGGTCTAGCGGTAGCACAGATACGCAGTATTTT
>TRBJ2-7|TRBV4-1|14|TRBD1|.
CASSQGGQGNEQYF
TGCGCCAGCAGCCAAGGGGGACAGGGGAACGAGCAGTACTTC
>TRBJ1-1|TRBV27|16|.|.
CASSYLQGALSTEAFF
TGTGCCAGCAGTTACCTACAGGGAGCGCTAAGCACTGAAGCTTTCTTT
>TRBJ2-1|TRBV5-4|17|TRBD2|.
CASSLSEAGVWNNEQFF
TGTGCCAGCAGCTTGTCTGAAGCGGGGGTGTGGAACAATGAGCAGTTCTTC
>TRBJ2-2|TRBV2|12|TRBD1|once
CASQGAPGELFF
TGTGCCAGCCAGGGGGCGCCCGGGGAGCTGTTTTTT
>TRBJ2-3|TRBV5-4|14|.|.
CASSSGLITDTQYF
TGTGCCAGCAGCTCGGGATTAATCACAGATACGCAGTATTTT
>TRBJ2-5|TRBV19|18|TRBD2|.
CASSIDGTPGRAAETQYF
TGTGCCAGTAGTATAGATGGAACCCCCGGGAGGGCCGCAGAGACCCAGTACTTC
>TRBJ2-7|TRBV28|12|.|.
CASSLSPYEQYF
TGTGCCAGCAGCCTGTCCCCCTACGAGCAGTACTTC
>TRBJ2-3|TRBV27|14|.|once
CASSLSGAGTAQYF
TGTGCCAGCAGTTTATCGGGGGCTGGGACGGCGCAGTATTTT
>TRBJ2-4|TRBV6-1|19|TRBD1|once
CASSETGTAVAGAKNIQYF
TGTGCCAGCAGTGAAACTGGGACAGCCGTCGCTGGGGCCAAAAACATTCAGTACTTC
>TRBJ1-1|TRBV6-5|15|.|.
CASSGPGAPGTEAFF
TGTGCCAGCAGCGGGCCTGGGGCCCCAGGCACTGAAGCTTTCTTT
>TRBJ2-1|TRBV6-4|16|TRBD2|.
CASSYQGAGGYNEQFF
TGTGCCAGCAGTTACCAAGGGGCGGGAGGGTACAATGAGCAGTTCTTC
>TRBJ2-3|TRBV19|17|.|.
CASSIDLQSGGADTQYF
TGTGCCAGTAGTATAGATTTGCAGTCCGGAGGTGCAGATACGCAGTATTTT
>TRBJ1-4|TRBV11-2|16|TRBD1|once
CASSRGQGEYDEKLFF
TGTGCCAGCAGTCGGGGACAGGGGGAGTATGATGAAAAACTGTTTTTT
>TRBJ2-1|TRBV5-8|15|.|.
CASSLRGSLTNEQFF
TGTGCCAGCAGCTTGCGGGGGTCCCTAACCAATGAGCAGTTCTTC
>TRBJ1-2|TRBV30|11|.|.
CAWSVRGAYTF
TGTGCCTGGAGTGTACGGGGGGCCTACACCTTC
>TRBJ1-5|TRBV13|18|.|once
CASSLGLGPSGGNQPQHF
TGTGCCAGCAGCTTAGGCCTGGGGCCGTCGGGTGGCAATCAGCCCCAGCATTTT
>TRBJ2-2|TRBV6-5|14|.|.
CASSYSGLLGELFF
TGTGCCAGCAGTTACTCAGGACTACTCGGGGAGCTGTTTTTT